This entry features one TCR beta chain sequence. Antigen: not known. The authors incorporated unique molecular identifiers into the TCR beta cDNA libraries. Each sample of roughly 0.9 to 11 million input T cells yielded around 500,000 cDNA molecules, so each molecule approximated one T cell. TCRdb passed the PCR reads through MiXCR, listing each CDR3 protein once. This table has around 770,000 distinct CDR3 sequences, about half appearing once. The sample comes from a study of post-analysis software for immune sequencing data. This CDR3 contains 13 residues. V shed 1 base and J shed 10 bases, with 14 bases lying between them. In germline, CDR1 is DFQATT, CDR2 SNEGSKA (reference sequence). Study-wide results and limits: Significantly decreased normalized Chao1 diversity was recorded for multiple sclerosis patients relative to controls. Among 4 or 5 TRBV segments more frequent in patients than controls were TRBV5-6, TRBV5-1 and TRBV20-1. Samples made in the same batch grouped tightly together by F measure.

The sample consisted of blood. This chain joins TRBV20-1 and TRBJ2-1, with D maybe TRBD2 (5 bases). The receptor's source is a girl under 18 with multiple sclerosis. The CDR3 DNA sequence: TGCAGTGCTAGAGCGGGGAATTCGGGGGAGCAGTTCTTC. It specifies CSARAGNSGEQFF.